This T cell receptor beta chain appears in the sequencing data of a study of OX40 agonist ivuxolimab in advanced cancers. TCRdb's table, derived via immunoSEQ multiplex PCR, lists solely in-frame clones and lacks some. The table records about 16,000 clones, over 75% of them present only once. The specimen comprised CD4+ or CD8+ T cells sorted from blood, sampled in a trial of the OX40 agonist ivuxolimab. This clonotype originated in an adult with an advanced solid tumor such as melanoma, head and neck, liver or kidney cancer.

CDR3 amino acids: CASSGTGTGIWDTQYF. CDR3 sequence (DNA): TGTGCCAGCAGTGGCACCGGGACAGGGATTTGGGATACGCAGTATTTT. The chain links TRBV27 to TRBJ2-3, with TRBD1 matching 9 bases. V trimming: 5 bases; J trimming: 6 bases; junction bases outside the gene matches: 12. CDR1 and CDR2 (germline): MNHEY, SMNVEV (reference sequence). The CDR3 has 16 residues.